The TCR beta chain described here comes from a study of T cell changes during pregnancy in multiple sclerosis (dated by TCRdb to about 2019). General notes on the study: Changes in the T cell repertoire over the course of pregnancy were examined in this study in women with multiple sclerosis.

Worth noting for this clone: There is no known antigen for this receptor. Base quality data are lacking; no much larger clone is found one base away.

Library generation was performed with the immunoSEQ multiplex PCR assay. Imported from immuneACCESS, the table was reduced by TCRdb to in-frame sequences with V and J called. These copies leave out some clones; in studies compared against another copy, an unresolved V gene accounts for under half, and the cause of the remainder is not known. The sample yields 25,000 to 35,000 clones; over 85% were counted once. Jointly, the top ten make up less than 0.45% of the sample. The receptor was derived from a female donor in good health, enrolled as a control in a pregnancy study. The specimen comprised CD4+ T cells from peripheral blood mononuclear cells, sampled in the second trimester of pregnancy.

The CDR3 corresponds to CASSRAGTTDTQYF. The DNA is as follows: TGTGCCAGCAGCCGAGCGGGGACCACAGATACGCAGTATTTT. The V and J segments used are TRBV11-3 and TRBJ2-3, with TRBD2 matching 7 junction bases. From the cysteine through the phenylalanine, the CDR3 covers 14 amino acids. Only the CDR3 DNA stays, 42 bases, in frame from base 1. From the germline V gene, CDR1 is SGHNT and CDR2 is YENEEA. V and J are trimmed by 5 bases and 2 bases, and the gene matches miss 4 bases of the junction.